This T cell receptor (beta chain) was documented in a study of cytomegalovirus exposure and HLA in healthy donors. Libraries were prepared by immunoSEQ multiplex PCR; TCRdb keeps only in-frame clonotypes and omits some of them. Here the sample spans some 140,000 clones, almost 85% being singletons. The source is a woman under 40 in good health and CMV-seronegative. Sequencing input: PBMCs.

CDR3 DNA sequence: TGTGCCAGTAGTCAAACAGGGTCGCGGCAGCCCCAGCATTTT. It translates to CASSQTGSRQPQHF. The chain recombines TRBV19 with TRBJ1-5; D is possibly TRBD1 (6 bases). Germline V lookup: CDR1 LNHDA, CDR2 SQIVND (reference sequence). V was clipped by 5 bases and J by 7 bases, with 15 bases between them. The CDR3 contains 14 residues.